This T cell receptor (beta chain) was documented in a study of blood T cell repertoires in COVID-19. This clone was detected only once. Repertoires were generated with immunoSEQ multiplex PCR, while TCRdb's copy carries only in-frame clones and drops some. The sample carries about 160,000 clones, approximately 85% recorded once. V was cut by 1 base and J by 1 base, with 12 bases left in between. The germline gives CDR1 GTSNPN, CDR2 SVGIG (reference sequence). CDR3 length: 15 residues. Specimen: peripheral blood. J is TRBJ2-3 and V is TRBV30, with a tentative D call TRBD2 (6 bases). The TCR originated in a man between 35 and 55 years old with acute or convalescent COVID-19. The CDR3 is CAWSGGDLGTDTQYF. The CDR3 DNA reads TGTGCCTGGAGTGGGGGGGACCTTGGCACAGATACGCAGTATTTT.